Reported below is one T cell receptor (beta chain). Study processing details: Scientists estimated how many nucleated cells there were by amplifying reference gene primers. TCRdb's copy holds only in-frame clones and misses some; the assay was immunoSEQ multiplex PCR. V, J and clone size reflect that table, while D and trimming were determined from the DNA. The data show 35,000 to 45,000 clones, with 92% seen just once and roughly 10% held by the top ten. This sample was taken from a study of blood T cell repertoires in COVID-19. Study at large: Acute-phase and convalescent COVID-19 samples originated in the United States, Italy and Spain. From T cells, B-cell-depleted T cells, or PBMCs came the material, which was cDNA or gDNA.

Trimming at V came to 5 bases and at J to 4 bases, leaving 8 bases not matched to a gene. From germline, CDR1 is MNHEY and CDR2 SVGAGI. The CDR3 length is 15 residues. The chain has TRBV6-5 and TRBJ2-7; 10 nucleotides agree with TRBD1. This clonotype was sampled from a man aged 50 or older with active COVID-19. Sequencing used peripheral blood. The CDR3 sequence is CASSKIRDRGYEQYF. The CDR3 nucleotides are TGTGCCAGCAGTAAGATCCGGGACAGGGGTTACGAGCAGTACTTC.